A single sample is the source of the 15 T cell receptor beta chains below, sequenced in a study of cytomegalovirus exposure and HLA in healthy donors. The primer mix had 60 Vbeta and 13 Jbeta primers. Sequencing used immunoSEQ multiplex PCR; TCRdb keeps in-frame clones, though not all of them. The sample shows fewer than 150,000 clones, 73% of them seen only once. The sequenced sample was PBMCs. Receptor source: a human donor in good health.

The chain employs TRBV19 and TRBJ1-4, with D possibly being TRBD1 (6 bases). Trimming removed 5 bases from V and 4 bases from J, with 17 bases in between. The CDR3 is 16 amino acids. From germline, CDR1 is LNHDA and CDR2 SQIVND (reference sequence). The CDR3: CASSPTPDRLNEKLFF. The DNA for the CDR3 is TGTGCCAGTAGTCCGACCCCGGACAGACTTAATGAAAAACTGTTTTTT.

The CDR3 reads CASSLSGVEQYF. CDR3 sequence (DNA): TGTGCCAGCAGTTTATCCGGGGTTGAGCAGTACTTC. V and J are TRBV27 and TRBJ2-7, with D possibly TRBD2 on 5 matching bases. The CDR3 consists of 12 residues. Germline lookup yields CDR1 MNHEY and CDR2 SMNVEV (reference sequence). Trimming shortened V by 0 bases and J by 7 bases, and 7 bases separated the two germline ends.

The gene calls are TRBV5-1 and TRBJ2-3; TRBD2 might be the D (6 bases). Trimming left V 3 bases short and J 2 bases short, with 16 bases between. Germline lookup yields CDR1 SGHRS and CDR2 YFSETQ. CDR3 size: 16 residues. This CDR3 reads CASSWAGGDDTDTQYF. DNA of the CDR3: TGCGCCAGCAGCTGGGCCGGCGGGGACGACACAGATACGCAGTATTTT.

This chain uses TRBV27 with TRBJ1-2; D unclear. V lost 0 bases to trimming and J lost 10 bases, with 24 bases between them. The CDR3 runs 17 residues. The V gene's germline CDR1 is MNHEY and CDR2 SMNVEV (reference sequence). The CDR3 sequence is CASSLSTVSPRWASYTF. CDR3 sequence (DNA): TGTGCCAGCAGTTTATCCACAGTGTCACCACGGTGGGCCTCCTACACCTTC.

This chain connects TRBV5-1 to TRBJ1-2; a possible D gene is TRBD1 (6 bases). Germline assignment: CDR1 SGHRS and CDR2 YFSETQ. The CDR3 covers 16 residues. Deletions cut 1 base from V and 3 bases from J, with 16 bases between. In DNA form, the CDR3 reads TGCGCCAGCAGCTTGAAGTTGGCGGGGGCTGACTATGGCTACACCTTC. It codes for CASSLKLAGADYGYTF.

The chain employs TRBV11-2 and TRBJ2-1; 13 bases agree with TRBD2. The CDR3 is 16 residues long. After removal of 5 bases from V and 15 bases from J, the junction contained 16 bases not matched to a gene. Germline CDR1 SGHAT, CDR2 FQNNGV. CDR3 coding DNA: TGTGCCAGCAGCCACTCCGGGACTAGCGGGAAGTGGGGTTGGTTCTTC. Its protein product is CASSHSGTSGKWGWFF.

The CDR3 sequence is CASSQMGAETQYF. CDR3 bases: TGTGCCAGCAGCCAAATGGGGGCAGAGACCCAGTACTTC. The rearrangement joins TRBV4-2 to TRBJ2-5; possibly TRBD1 for D (6 bases). This CDR3 is 13 amino acids long. Germline V lookup: CDR1 LGHNA, CDR2 YNFKEQ. Trimming removed 2 bases at V and 4 bases at J, with 8 bases between.

The CDR3 here is CASSSGGVAGELFF. CDR3 bases: TGTGCCAGCAGCTCTGGGGGGGTCGCCGGGGAGCTGTTTTTT. This chain connects TRBV7-9 to TRBJ2-2; 7 positions match TRBD2. Germline loops: CDR1 SEHNR, CDR2 FQNEAQ (reference sequence). Losses at the gene ends were 4 bases for V and 6 bases for J; bases not matched to a gene: 5. This CDR3 has 14 amino acids.

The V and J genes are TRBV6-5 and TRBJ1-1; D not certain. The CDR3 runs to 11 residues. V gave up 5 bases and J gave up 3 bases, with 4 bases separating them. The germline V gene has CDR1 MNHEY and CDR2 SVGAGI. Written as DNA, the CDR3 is TGTGCCAGCAGTCGGGACACTGAAGCTTTCTTT. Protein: CASSRDTEAFF.

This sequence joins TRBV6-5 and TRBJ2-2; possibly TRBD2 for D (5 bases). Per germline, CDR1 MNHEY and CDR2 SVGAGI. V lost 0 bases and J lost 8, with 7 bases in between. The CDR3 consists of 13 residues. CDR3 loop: CASSYSEGGELFF. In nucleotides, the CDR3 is TGTGCCAGCAGTTACTCCGAGGGTGGGGAGCTGTTTTTT.

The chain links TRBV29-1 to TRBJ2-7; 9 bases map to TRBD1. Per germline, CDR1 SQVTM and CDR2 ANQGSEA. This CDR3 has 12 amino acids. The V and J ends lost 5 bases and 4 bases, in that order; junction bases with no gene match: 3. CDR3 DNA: TGCAGCGTTAAGGGACAGGGTTACGAGCAGTACTTC. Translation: CSVKGQGYEQYF.

The CDR3 here is CASSLRPYGYTF. The CDR3 DNA reads as TGTGCCAGCAGTCTGAGGCCCTATGGCTACACCTTC. The chain joins TRBV5-6 to TRBJ1-2, with D unresolved. Germline CDR1 reads SGHDT; CDR2 reads YYEEEE. CDR3 length: 12 amino acids. Trimming cost V 5 bases and J 4 bases, with 9 bases left between them.

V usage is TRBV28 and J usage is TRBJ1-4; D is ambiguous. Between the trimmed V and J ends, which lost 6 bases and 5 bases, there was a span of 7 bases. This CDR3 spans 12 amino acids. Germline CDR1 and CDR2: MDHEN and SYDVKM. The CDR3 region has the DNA TGTGCCAGCAGAAGGAGAAATGAAAAACTGTTTTTT. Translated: CASRRRNEKLFF.

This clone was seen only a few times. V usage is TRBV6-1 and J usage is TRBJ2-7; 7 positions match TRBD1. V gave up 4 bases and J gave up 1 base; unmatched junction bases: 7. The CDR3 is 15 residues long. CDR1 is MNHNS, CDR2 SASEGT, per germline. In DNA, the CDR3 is TGTGCCAGCAGTGTCACCCCGGGACAGTCCTACGAGCAGTACTTC. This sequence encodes CASSVTPGQSYEQYF.

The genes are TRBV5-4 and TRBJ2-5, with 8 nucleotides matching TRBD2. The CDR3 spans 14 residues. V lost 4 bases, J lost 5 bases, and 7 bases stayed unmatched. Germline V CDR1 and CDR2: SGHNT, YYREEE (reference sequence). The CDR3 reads CASSGTRAPETQYF. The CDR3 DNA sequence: TGTGCCAGCAGCGGGACTAGGGCACCGGAGACCCAGTACTTC.